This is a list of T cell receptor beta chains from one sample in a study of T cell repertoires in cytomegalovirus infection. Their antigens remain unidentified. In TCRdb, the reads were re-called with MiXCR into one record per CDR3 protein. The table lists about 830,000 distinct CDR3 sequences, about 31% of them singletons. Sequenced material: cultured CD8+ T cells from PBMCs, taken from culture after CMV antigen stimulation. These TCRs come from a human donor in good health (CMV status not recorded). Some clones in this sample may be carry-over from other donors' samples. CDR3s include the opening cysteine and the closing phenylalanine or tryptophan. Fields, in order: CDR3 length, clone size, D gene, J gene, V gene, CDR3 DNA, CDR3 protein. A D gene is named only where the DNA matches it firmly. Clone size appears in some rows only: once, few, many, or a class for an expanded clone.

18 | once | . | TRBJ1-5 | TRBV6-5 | TGTGCCAGCAAATTCGTTCTGATCGGGACGGAACCGAATCAGCCCCAGCATTTT | CASKFVLIGTEPNQPQHF
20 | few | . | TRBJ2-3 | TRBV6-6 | TGTGCCAGCAGTTACCCGAAGGGGGACGGAGGGGGCCCGGCGACAGATACGCAGTATTTT | CASSYPKGDGGGPATDTQYF
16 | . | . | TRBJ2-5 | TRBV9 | TGTGCCAGCAGCGAGAGAGGCAATCGGGGACAAGAGACCCAGTACTTC | CASSERGNRGQETQYF
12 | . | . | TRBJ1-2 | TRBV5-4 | TGTGCCAGCAGTCCCGAGTTTCTTGGCTACACCTTC | CASSPEFLGYTF
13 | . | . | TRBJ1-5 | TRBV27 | TGTGCCAGCAGGGGACCGGTTAATCAGCCCCAGCATTTT | CASRGPVNQPQHF
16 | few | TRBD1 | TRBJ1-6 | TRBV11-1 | TGTGCCAGCAGCCAGGACAGGATTTCACTTAATTCACCCCTCCACTTT | CASSQDRISLNSPLHF
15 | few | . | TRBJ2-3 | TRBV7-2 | TGTGCCAGCAGCTTATTAGCGTTAGGCACAGATACGCAGTATTTT | CASSLLALGTDTQYF
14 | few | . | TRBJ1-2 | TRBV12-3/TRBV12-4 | TGTGCCAGCAGTTTAGTATGGGGGGCTCATGGCTACACCTTC | CASSLVWGAHGYTF
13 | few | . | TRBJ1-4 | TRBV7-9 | TGTGCCAGCAGCTTCCCTGGGAATGAAAAACTGTTTTTT | CASSFPGNEKLFF
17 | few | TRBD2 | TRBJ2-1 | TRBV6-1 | TGTGCCAGCAGACCAACTAGCGGGGGGAGCTCCTACAATGAGCAGTTCTTC | CASRPTSGGSSYNEQFF
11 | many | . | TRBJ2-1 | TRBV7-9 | TGTGCCAGCAGCTTAGCCCATGAGCAGTTCTTC | CASSLAHEQFF
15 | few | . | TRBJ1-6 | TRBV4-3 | TGCGCCAGCAGCCAAGCCGTGGACTATAATTCACCCCTCCACTTT | CASSQAVDYNSPLHF
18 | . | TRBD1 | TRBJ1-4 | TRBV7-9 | TGTGCCAGCAGCTTAGTACAGGGGGCCCTGAGGACTAATGAAAAACTGTTTTTT | CASSLVQGALRTNEKLFF
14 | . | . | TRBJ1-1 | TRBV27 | TGTGCCAGCTGGCCCGTGGGGGCAAACACTGAAGCTTTCTTT | CASWPVGANTEAFF
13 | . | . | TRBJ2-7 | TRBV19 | TGTGCCAGTAGTGCCGGGACGCCTTATGAGCAGTACTTC | CASSAGTPYEQYF
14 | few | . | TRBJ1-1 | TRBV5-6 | TGTGCCAGCAGCTTGGGGGCCAGGAACACTGAAGCTTTCTTT | CASSLGARNTEAFF
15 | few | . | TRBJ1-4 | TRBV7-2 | TGTGCCAGCAGCCCGGAGCTTCGCGGTAGTGAAAAACTGTTTTTT | CASSPELRGSEKLFF
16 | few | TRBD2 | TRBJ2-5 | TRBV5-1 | TGCGCCAGCAGCTCAGACTTGGGTAGCGGGGAAGAGACCCAGTACTTC | CASSSDLGSGEETQYF
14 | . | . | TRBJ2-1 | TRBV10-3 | TGTGCCATCAGTGAGTATGACGATTACAATGAGCAGTTCTTC | CAISEYDDYNEQFF
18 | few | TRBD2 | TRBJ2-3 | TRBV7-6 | TGTGCCAGCAGCTTAACTCGGCTAGCGGGGGGATCCACAGATACGCAGTATTTT | CASSLTRLAGGSTDTQYF
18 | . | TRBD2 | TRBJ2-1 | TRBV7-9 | TGTGCCAGCAGCTTCCCTTACGCCCCTAGCGGGGGGGACAATGAGCAGTTCTTC | CASSFPYAPSGGDNEQFF
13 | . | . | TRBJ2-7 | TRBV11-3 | TGTGCCAGCAGCCAAAGGGGCACCTACGAGCAGTACTTC | CASSQRGTYEQYF
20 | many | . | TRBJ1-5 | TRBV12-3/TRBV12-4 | TGTGCCAGCAGTTTGAGGTTCGTCGGGCAGGGGAAGAATAGCAATCAGCCCCAGCATTTT | CASSLRFVGQGKNSNQPQHF
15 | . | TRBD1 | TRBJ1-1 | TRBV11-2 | TGTGCCAGCAGCTGGGACAGCTTGAGGAACACTGAAGCTTTCTTT | CASSWDSLRNTEAFF
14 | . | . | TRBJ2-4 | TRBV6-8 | TGTGCCAGCAGTGGACCGTGGCGAAGGGACATTCAGTACTTC | CASSGPWRRDIQYF
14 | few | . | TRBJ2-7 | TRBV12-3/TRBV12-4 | TGTGCCAGCAGCATCTCGGACAGTTTGGGCGAGCAGTACTTC | CASSISDSLGEQYF
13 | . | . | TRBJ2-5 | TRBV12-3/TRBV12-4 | TGTGCCACCATGGCGGGGCCGGGGGAGACCCAGTACTTC | CATMAGPGETQYF
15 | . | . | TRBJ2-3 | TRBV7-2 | TGTGCCAGCAGCTTAGGACAGCGAAGCACAGATACGCAGTATTTT | CASSLGQRSTDTQYF
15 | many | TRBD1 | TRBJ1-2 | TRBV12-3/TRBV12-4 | TGTGCCAGCAGGTCAACCGGGACAGGGACCTATGGCTACACCTTC | CASRSTGTGTYGYTF
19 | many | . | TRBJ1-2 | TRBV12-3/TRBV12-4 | TGTGCCAGCAGTTTTACGCTTGGCTCTGGGACGGATTTTCACTATGGCTACACCTTC | CASSFTLGSGTDFHYGYTF
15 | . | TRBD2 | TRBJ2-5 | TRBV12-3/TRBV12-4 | TGTGCCAGCAGGGGGACTAGCGGGTCGAAAGAGACCCAGTACTTC | CASRGTSGSKETQYF
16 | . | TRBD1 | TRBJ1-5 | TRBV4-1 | TGTGCCAGCAGTCCGGGACAGGGCTATAGCAATCAGCCCCAGCATTTT | CASSPGQGYSNQPQHF
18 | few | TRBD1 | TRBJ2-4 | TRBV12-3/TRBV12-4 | TGTGCCAGCAGTTTCTTGATCCGGGACAGACTAGCCAAAAACATTCAGTACTTC | CASSFLIRDRLAKNIQYF
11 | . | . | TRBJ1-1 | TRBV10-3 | TGTGCCTCTCAGTACGGCACTGAAGCTTTCTTT | CASQYGTEAFF
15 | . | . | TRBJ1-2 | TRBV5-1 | TGCGCCAGCAGCTTGGATACAGATATTAACTATGGCTACACCTTC | CASSLDTDINYGYTF
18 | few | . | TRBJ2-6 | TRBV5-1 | TGCGCCAGCAGCCCGGAGGTCAGGGCCGGGTCTGGGGCCAACGTCCTGACTTTC | CASSPEVRAGSGANVLTF
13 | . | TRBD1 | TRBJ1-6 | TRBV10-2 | TGCGCCAGCAGATGGCAGGGGGATTCACCCCTCCACTTT | CASRWQGDSPLHF
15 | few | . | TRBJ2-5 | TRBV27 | TGTGCCAGCAGTTGGACTCTGGGATCCAAAGAGACCCAGTACTTC | CASSWTLGSKETQYF
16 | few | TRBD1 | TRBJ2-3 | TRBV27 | TGTGCCAGCAGTTTTGAGGGGGCGATTTTCGCAGATACGCAGTATTTT | CASSFEGAIFADTQYF
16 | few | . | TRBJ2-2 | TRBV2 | TGTGCCAGCAGCGGACGGGAAGAAACGAACACCGGGGAGCTGTTTTTT | CASSGREETNTGELFF
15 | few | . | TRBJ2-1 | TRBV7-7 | TGTGCTAGCAGCTTGGACAAAAGTTACTACAATGAGCAGTTCTTC | CASSLDKSYYNEQFF